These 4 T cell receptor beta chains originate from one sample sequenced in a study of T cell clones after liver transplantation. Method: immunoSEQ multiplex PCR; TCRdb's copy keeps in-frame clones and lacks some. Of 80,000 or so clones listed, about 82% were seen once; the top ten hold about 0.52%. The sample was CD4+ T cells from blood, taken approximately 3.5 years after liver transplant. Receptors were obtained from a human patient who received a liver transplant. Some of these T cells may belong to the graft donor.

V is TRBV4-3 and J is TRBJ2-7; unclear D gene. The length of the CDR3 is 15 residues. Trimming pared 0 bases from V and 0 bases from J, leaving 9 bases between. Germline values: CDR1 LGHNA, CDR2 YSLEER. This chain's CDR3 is CASSQEPYYSYEQYF. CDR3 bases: TGCGCCAGCAGCCAAGAACCGTATTACTCCTACGAGCAGTACTTC.

This chain's CDR3 is CASSPAQGLYTIYF. Here the CDR3 DNA reads TGTGCCAGCAGTCCCGCTCAGGGTCTTTACACCATATATTTT. The chain recombines TRBV28 with TRBJ1-3; weak D call: TRBD1 (5 bases). CDR3 length: 14 residues. Deletions cut 5 bases from V and 8 bases from J, with 16 bases between. CDR1 and CDR2 (germline): MDHEN, SYDVKM.

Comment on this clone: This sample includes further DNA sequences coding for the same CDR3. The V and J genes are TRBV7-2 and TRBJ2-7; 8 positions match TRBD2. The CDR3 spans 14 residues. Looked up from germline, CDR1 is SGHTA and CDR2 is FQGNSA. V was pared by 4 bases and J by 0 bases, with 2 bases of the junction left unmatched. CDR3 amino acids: CASSSGGSSYEQYF. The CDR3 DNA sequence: TGTGCCAGCAGCTCGGGAGGGAGCTCCTACGAGCAGTACTTC.

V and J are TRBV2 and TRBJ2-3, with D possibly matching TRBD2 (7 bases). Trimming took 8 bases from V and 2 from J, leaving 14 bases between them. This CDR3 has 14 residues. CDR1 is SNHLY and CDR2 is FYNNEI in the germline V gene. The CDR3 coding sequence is TGTGCCAGCCTCGAAGCGGGACACACAGATACGCAGTATTTT. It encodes CASLEAGHTDTQYF.